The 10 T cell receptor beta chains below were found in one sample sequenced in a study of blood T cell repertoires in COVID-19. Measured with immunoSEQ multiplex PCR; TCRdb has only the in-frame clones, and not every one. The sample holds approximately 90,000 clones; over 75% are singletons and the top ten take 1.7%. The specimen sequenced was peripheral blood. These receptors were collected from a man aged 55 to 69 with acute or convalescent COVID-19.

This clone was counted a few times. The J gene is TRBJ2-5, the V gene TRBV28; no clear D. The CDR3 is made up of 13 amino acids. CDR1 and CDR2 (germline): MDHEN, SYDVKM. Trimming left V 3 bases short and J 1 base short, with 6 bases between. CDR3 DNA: TGTGCCAGCAGTTTCCCTAGCCAAGAGACCCAGTACTTC. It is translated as CASSFPSQETQYF.

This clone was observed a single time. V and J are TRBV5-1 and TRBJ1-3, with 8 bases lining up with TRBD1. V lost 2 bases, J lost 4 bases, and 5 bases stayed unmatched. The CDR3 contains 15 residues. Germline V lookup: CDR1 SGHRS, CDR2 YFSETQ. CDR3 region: CASSLQGVLGNTIYF. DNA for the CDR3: TGCGCCAGCAGCTTACAGGGGGTTTTGGGAAACACCATATATTTT.

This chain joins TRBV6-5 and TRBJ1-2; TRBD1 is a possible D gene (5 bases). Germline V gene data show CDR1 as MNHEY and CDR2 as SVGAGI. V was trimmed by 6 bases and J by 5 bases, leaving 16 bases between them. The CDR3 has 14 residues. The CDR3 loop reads CASRPTDRIYGYTF. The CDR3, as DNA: TGTGCCAGCAGACCTACCGACAGAATATATGGCTACACCTTC.

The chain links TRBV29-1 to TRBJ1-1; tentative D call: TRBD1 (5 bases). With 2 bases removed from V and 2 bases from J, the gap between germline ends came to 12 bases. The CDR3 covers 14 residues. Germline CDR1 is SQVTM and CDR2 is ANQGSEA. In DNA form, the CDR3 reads TGCAGCGTTGAAAGGAGGGGCTTTAACACTGAAGCTTTCTTT. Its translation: CSVERRGFNTEAFF.

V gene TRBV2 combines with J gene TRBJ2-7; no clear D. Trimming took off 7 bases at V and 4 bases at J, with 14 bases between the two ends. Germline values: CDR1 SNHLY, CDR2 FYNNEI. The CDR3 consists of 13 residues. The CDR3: CASTSQISYEQYF. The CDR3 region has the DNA TGTGCCAGCACTTCCCAGATATCGTACGAGCAGTACTTC.

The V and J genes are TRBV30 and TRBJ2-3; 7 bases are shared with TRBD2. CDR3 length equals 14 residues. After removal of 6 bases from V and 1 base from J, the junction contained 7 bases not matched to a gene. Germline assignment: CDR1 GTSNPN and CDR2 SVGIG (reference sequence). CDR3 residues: CACLKAGGTDTQYF. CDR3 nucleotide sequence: TGTGCCTGCCTGAAGGCGGGGGGCACAGATACGCAGTATTTT.

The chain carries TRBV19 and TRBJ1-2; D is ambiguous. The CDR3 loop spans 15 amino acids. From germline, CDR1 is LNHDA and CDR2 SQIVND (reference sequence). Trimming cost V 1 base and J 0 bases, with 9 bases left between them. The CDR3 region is CASSIGRSSNYGYTF. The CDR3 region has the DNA TGTGCCAGTAGTATAGGAAGGAGCTCTAACTATGGCTACACCTTC. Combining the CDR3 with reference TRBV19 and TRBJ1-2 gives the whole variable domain DGGITQSPKYLFRKEGQNVTLSCEQNLNHDAMYWYRQDPGQGLRLIYYSQIVNDFQKGDIAEGYSVSREKKESFPLTVTSAQKNPTAFYLCASSIGRSSNYGYTFGSGTRLTVV.

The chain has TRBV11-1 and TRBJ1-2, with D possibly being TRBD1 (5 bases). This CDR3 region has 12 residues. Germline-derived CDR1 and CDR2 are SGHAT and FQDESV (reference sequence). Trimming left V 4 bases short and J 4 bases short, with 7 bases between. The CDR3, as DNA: TGTGCCAGCAGCTGGGGCGGCTATGGCTACACCTTC. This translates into CASSWGGYGYTF.

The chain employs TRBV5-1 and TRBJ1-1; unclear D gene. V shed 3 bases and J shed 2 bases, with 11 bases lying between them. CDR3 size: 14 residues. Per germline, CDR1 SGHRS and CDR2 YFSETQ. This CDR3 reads CASSSGARNTEAFF. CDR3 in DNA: TGCGCCAGCAGCTCTGGAGCGCGTAACACTGAAGCTTTCTTT.

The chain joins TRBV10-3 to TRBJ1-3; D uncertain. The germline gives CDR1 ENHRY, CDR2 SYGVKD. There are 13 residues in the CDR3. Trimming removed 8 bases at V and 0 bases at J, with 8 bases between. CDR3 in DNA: TGTGCCATCGGCGGACTCTCTGGAAACACCATATATTTT. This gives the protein CAIGGLSGNTIYF.